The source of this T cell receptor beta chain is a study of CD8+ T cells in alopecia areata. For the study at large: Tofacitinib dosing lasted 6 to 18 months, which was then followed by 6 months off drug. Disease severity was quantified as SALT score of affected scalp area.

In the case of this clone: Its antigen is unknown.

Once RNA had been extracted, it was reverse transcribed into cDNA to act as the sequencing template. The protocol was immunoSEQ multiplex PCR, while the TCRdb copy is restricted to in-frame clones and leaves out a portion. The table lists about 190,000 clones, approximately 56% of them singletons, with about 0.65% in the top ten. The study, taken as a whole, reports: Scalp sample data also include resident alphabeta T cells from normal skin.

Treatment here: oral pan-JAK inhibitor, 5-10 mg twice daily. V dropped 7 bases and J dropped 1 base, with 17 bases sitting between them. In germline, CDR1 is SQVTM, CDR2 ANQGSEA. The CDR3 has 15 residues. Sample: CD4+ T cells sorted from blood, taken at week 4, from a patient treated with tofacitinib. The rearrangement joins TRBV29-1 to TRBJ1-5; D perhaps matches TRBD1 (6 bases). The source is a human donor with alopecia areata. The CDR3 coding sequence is TGCAGCGCTGCGGGGGGCGGCGGGAGCAATCAGCCCCAGCATTTT. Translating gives CSAAGGGGSNQPQHF.